This TCR beta chain was identified during a study of blood T cell repertoires in COVID-19. Study in general: Samples representing acute and convalescent COVID-19 were sourced from the United States, Italy and Spain.

Source study methods: Estimated nucleated cell counts came from reference gene primer amplification. Generated by immunoSEQ multiplex PCR, the TCRdb table keeps only in-frame clones and is missing some. The V and J calls and clone size were taken over from that table, and D and trimming were inferred from the DNA. This sample has tens of thousands of clones, with roughly 82% found just once. This receptor was taken from a human donor in a cohort sampled during active COVID-19. The sequenced material came from peripheral blood.

The CDR3, as DNA: TGTGCCACCAGCATCGAGCGGGGGGGCCAAGAGACCCAGTACTTC. Its protein is CATSIERGGQETQYF. The gene calls are TRBV15 and TRBJ2-5; 10 positions agree with TRBD2. The CDR3 sequence is 15 residues long. Germline CDR1 is LNHNV and CDR2 is YYDKDF (reference sequence). Losses at the gene ends were 4 bases for V and 1 base for J; bases not matched to a gene: 3.